The clone carrying this T cell receptor beta chain was recorded a few times. The sample comes from a study of blood T cell repertoires in COVID-19. This CDR3 contains 14 residues. V was shortened by 4 bases and J by 2 bases, with 9 bases between the two germline ends. CDR1 and CDR2 from the germline V gene are SGHRS and YFSETQ. The protocol was immunoSEQ multiplex PCR, while the TCRdb copy is restricted to in-frame clones and leaves out a portion. Of approximately 75,000 clones listed, approximately 86% are singletons. The clonotype comes from a man aged 50-59 years with acute or convalescent COVID-19. Material: peripheral blood. V gene TRBV5-1 combines with J gene TRBJ2-2, with D perhaps TRBD1 (6 bases). Written as DNA, the CDR3 is TGCGCCAGCAGCGATGGGACAAACACCGGGGAGCTGTTTTTT. This sequence encodes CASSDGTNTGELFF.